This is a list of T cell receptor beta chains from one sample in a study of blood T cells in healthy people across ages. TCRdb used MiXCR to reprocess the 5' RACE reads, holding one entry per CDR3 protein. This sample has roughly 1 million distinct CDR3 sequences, with about 25% found just once. The same data also contributed to another study, on T cells of mothers and their children.

Sequencing used blood. All receptors come from a girl aged 2-10 years in good health. Both conserved end residues are part of each CDR3. Each record gives: D gene, V gene, CDR3 protein. The D gene is left open where the match is weak.

D: TRBD1
V: TRBV29-1
CDR3: CSVGGRTGIYEQYF

D: .
V: TRBV7-6
CDR3: CASSFEGFSYEQYF

D: TRBD1
V: TRBV6-6
CDR3: CASSYDRGKDGYTF

D: TRBD2
V: TRBV20-1
CDR3: CSAKGASGSIYEQYF

D: .
V: TRBV7-9
CDR3: CASRLGLSNTEAFF

D: .
V: TRBV7-6
CDR3: CATRAEGGSPLHF

D: TRBD2
V: TRBV11-2
CDR3: CASSRLAGGLGHEQFF

D: .
V: TRBV4-3
CDR3: CASSQDKEGSYEQYF

D: .
V: TRBV2
CDR3: CASSDRGRASPLHF

D: .
V: TRBV7-8
CDR3: CASSLFLDNREGTLGGYTF

D: .
V: TRBV9
CDR3: CASSGRELTDTQYF

D: .
V: TRBV15
CDR3: CATSRDLRGRSEKLFF

D: .
V: TRBV6-6
CDR3: CASSYQGNSYNEQFF

D: TRBD1
V: TRBV11-2
CDR3: CASSHPGGSTEAFF

D: .
V: TRBV20-1
CDR3: CSARIRGDNYGYTF

D: .
V: TRBV4-2
CDR3: CASSQEEQGIGKLFF

D: .
V: TRBV20-1
CDR3: CSALGTGMETQYF

D: .
V: TRBV3-1
CDR3: CASSQVELETQYF

D: TRBD1
V: TRBV3-1
CDR3: CASSQQGGPEAFF

D: .
V: TRBV6-5
CDR3: CASSYVYTNTGELFF

D: .
V: TRBV4-3
CDR3: CASSPSSLPGRYGYTF

D: .
V: TRBV7-2
CDR3: CASSVKSHAETQYF

D: TRBD2
V: TRBV6-2/TRBV6-3
CDR3: CASSYIAAGGPFYQETQYF

D: .
V: TRBV7-9
CDR3: CASSPPGDLGHQETQYF

D: TRBD2
V: TRBV6-2/TRBV6-3
CDR3: CASSRITSGEQYF

D: TRBD2
V: TRBV20-1
CDR3: CSARNPLAGANEQFF

D: .
V: TRBV4-1
CDR3: CASSQGQLSYEQYF

D: .
V: TRBV5-1
CDR3: CASSFGAQETQYF

D: .
V: TRBV27
CDR3: CASSLSGGADEKLFF

D: .
V: TRBV12-3/TRBV12-4
CDR3: CASTYRAVENTGELFF

D: TRBD2
V: TRBV28
CDR3: CASSFSGGWKETQYF

D: .
V: TRBV19
CDR3: CASSIAGGGNTGELFF

D: .
V: TRBV3-1
CDR3: CASSLAYTASGNTIYF

D: .
V: TRBV4-3
CDR3: CASSQVYRGLVYSPLHF

D: .
V: TRBV2
CDR3: CASRGTLMSNQPQHF

D: .
V: TRBV12-3/TRBV12-4
CDR3: CASGGDTQYF

D: TRBD2
V: TRBV29-1
CDR3: CSVQLASLADYYNEQFF

D: .
V: TRBV7-9
CDR3: CASAQTGSGANVLTF

D: .
V: TRBV28
CDR3: CASSNRPGTPPREQYF

D: .
V: TRBV2
CDR3: CASGDQGNYGYTF

D: .
V: TRBV7-6
CDR3: CASTLGGGWENQPQHF

D: .
V: TRBV28
CDR3: CASTRDYQETQYF

D: .
V: TRBV13
CDR3: CASSLGRGRFEQFF

D: .
V: TRBV12-3/TRBV12-4
CDR3: CASSLGRAAKSSYNEQFF

D: TRBD1
V: TRBV7-9
CDR3: CASLTGPSYGYTF

D: .
V: TRBV20-1
CDR3: CSGGGGGEETQYF

D: .
V: TRBV7-2
CDR3: CASSSIEGFDGYTF

D: .
V: TRBV29-1
CDR3: CSVSDWIETQYF

D: .
V: TRBV10-3
CDR3: CAISDVSLESYNEQFF

D: TRBD2
V: TRBV28
CDR3: CASIEGTGGETQYF

D: .
V: TRBV4-1
CDR3: CASSPGGDSSYEQYF

D: .
V: TRBV6-5
CDR3: CATSRGSIPTEAFF

D: TRBD1
V: TRBV18
CDR3: CASSTGQGEQFF

D: .
V: TRBV29-1
CDR3: CSVVGSGQTIYEQYF

D: .
V: TRBV20-1
CDR3: CSAQATWRETQYF